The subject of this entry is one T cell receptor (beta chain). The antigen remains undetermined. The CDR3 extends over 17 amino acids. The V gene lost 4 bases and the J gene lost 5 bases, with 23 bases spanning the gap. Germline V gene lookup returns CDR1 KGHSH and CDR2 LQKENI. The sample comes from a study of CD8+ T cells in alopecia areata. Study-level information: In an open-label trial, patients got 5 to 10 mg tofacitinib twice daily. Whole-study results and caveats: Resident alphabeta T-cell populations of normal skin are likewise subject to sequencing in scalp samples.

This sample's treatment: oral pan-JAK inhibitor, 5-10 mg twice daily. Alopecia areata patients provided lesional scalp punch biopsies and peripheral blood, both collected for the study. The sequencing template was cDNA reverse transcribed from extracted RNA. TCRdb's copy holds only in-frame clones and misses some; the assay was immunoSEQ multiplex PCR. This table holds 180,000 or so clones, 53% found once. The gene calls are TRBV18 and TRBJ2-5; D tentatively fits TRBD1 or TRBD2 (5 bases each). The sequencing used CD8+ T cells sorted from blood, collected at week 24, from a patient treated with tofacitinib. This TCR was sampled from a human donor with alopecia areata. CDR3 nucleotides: TGTGCCAGCTCACTCACCCGGGGCAGGAGCCCTCAGGAGACCCAGTACTTC. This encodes CASSLTRGRSPQETQYF.